The 2 T cell receptor beta chains presented below share a single source sample, sequenced in a study of blood T cell repertoires in COVID-19 (TCRdb year 2020). To prepare the library, the immunoSEQ multiplex PCR assay was applied. TCRdb provides this immuneACCESS table in a form limited to in-frame rearrangements. Some clones are lacking; in checked studies, under half of them reflect an unresolved V gene, and why the rest are absent is not known. Here the sample has under 250,000 clones; roughly four fifths occur a single time. Less than 2.5% of the sample is held by the ten biggest clonotypes. Sequencing was done on a sample of peripheral blood. These receptors originate from a woman aged 55 to 70 with acute or convalescent COVID-19.

The chain carries TRBV19 and TRBJ2-2; 15 nucleotides agree with TRBD2. CDR3 length: 17 residues. V shed 6 bases, J shed 4 bases, and the junction held 6 bases outside the gene matches. The germline CDR1 and CDR2 sequences are LNHDA and SQIVND (reference sequence). The DNA of the CDR3 is TGTGCCAGTAGAGGGACTAGCGGGGGGATGGTCACCGGGGAGCTGTTTTTT. It encodes CASRGTSGGMVTGELFF.

The CDR3 DNA reads TGTGCCAGCAGTTGGACTAGCTACGAGCAGTACTTC. Protein product: CASSWTSYEQYF. The chain couples TRBV6-2 or TRBV6-3 to TRBJ2-7; TRBD2 matches 7 bases. Germline V CDR1 and CDR2: MNHEY, SVGEGT. With V trimmed by 4 bases and J by 3 bases, 0 bases remained unmatched. The CDR3 runs 12 residues.